This record looks at one T cell receptor beta chain sequence and its context. The antigen is unknown. TCRdb's table, derived via immunoSEQ multiplex PCR, lists solely in-frame clones and lacks some. Of tens of thousands of clones in the sample, under 95% are singletons; the top ten hold about 15%. These data come from a study of OX40 agonist ivuxolimab in advanced cancers. Across the study: Patient treatment consisted of intravenous ivuxolimab administration every 2 weeks at 0.01 to 10 mg/kg. A mean age of roughly 60 years, range about 20 to 85, was recorded, and more than 80% were male.

Regarding the study as a whole: There were, on average, more expanded clones in CD8+ T cells than in CD4+. Undetermined was the antigen specificity of the expanded peripheral T cells.

The sequenced sample was CD4+ or CD8+ T cells sorted from blood, obtained in a trial of the OX40 agonist ivuxolimab. The TCR originated in an adult with an advanced solid tumor such as melanoma, head and neck, liver or kidney cancer.

CDR3 DNA sequence: TGTGCCAGCAGCTTCGAAACCGGGACAGGGTATGAGCAGTTCTTC. Protein: CASSFETGTGYEQFF. J is TRBJ2-1 and V is TRBV7-8, with 9 bases matching TRBD1. The ends lost 3 bases at V and 8 bases at J; junction bases unmatched: 8. CDR1 SGHVS and CDR2 FQNEAQ come from the germline V gene. This CDR3 spans 15 amino acids.